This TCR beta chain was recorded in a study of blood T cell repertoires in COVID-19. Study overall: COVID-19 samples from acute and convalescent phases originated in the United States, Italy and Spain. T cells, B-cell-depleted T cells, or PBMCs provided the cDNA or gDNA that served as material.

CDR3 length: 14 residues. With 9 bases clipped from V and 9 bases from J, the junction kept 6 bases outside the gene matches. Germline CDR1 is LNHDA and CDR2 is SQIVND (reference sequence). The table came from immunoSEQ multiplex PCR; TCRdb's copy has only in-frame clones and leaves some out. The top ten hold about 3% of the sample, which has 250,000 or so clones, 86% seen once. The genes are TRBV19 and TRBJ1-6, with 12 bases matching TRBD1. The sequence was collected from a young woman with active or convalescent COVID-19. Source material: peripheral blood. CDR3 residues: CASLGQGAGSPLHF. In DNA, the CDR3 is TGTGCCAGCTTGGGACAGGGGGCAGGTTCACCCCTCCACTTT.